This T cell receptor (beta chain) was obtained from a study of T cell changes during pregnancy in multiple sclerosis. V was trimmed by 9 bases and J by 6 bases, leaving 21 bases between them. Germline CDR1 and CDR2: SNHLY and FYNNEI. The CDR3 has 14 amino acids. Measured with immunoSEQ multiplex PCR; TCRdb has only the in-frame clones, and not every one. The top ten clones hold approximately 1.2% of a sample with around 39,000 clones, 88% of them seen once. The source material was CD4+ T cells from peripheral blood mononuclear cells, sampled before pregnancy. The rearrangement links TRBV2 to TRBJ2-7; D is perhaps TRBD2 (5 bases). The receptor's source is a female donor with multiple sclerosis, enrolled in a pregnancy study. CDR3 loop: CARGPVGDSIEQYF. In DNA, the CDR3 is TGTGCCAGGGGCCCAGTCGGGGATTCTATCGAGCAGTACTTC.